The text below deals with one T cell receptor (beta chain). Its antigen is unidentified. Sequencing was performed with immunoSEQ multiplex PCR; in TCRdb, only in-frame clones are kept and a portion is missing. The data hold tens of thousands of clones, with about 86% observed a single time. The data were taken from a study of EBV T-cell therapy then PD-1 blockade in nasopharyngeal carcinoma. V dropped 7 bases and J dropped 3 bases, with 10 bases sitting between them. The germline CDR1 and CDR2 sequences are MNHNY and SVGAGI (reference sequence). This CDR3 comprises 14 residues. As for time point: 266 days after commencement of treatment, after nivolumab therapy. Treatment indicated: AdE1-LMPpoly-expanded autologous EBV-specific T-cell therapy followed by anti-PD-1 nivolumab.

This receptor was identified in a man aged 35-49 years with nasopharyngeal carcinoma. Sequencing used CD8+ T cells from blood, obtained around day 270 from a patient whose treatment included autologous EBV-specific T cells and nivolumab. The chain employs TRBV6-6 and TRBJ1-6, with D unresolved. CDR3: CASKPTGYNSPLHF. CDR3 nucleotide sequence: TGTGCCAGCAAGCCCACGGGCTATAATTCACCCCTCCACTTT.